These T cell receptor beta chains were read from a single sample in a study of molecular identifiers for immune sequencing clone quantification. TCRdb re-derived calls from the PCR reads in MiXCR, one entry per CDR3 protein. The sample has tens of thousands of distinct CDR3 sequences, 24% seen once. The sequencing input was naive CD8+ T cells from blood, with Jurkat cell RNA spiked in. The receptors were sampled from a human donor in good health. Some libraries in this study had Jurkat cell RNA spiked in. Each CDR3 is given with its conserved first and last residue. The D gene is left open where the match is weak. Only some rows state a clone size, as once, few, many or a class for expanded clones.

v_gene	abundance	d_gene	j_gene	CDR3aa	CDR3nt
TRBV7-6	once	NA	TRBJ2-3	CASSPSGGGTDTQYF	TGTGCCAGCAGTCCTTCCGGGGGAGGCACAGATACGCAGTATTTT
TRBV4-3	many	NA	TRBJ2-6	CASSQDWEGSGANVLTF	TGCGCCAGCAGCCAAGATTGGGAAGGTTCAGGGGCCAACGTCCTGACTTTC
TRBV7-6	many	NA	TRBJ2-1	CASSFGGGGEQFF	TGTGCCAGCAGCTTTGGCGGGGGCGGTGAGCAGTTCTTC
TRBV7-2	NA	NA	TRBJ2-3	CARRLAEGRVVYTDTQYF	TGTGCCCGCCGCTTGGCGGAGGGGCGGGTTGTTTACACAGATACGCAGTATTTT
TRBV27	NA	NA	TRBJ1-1	CASSLLWGGGPEAFF	TGTGCCAGCAGTTTATTGTGGGGCGGCGGTCCTGAAGCTTTCTTT
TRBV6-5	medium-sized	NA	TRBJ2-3	CASSYAGGSDTQYF	TGTGCCAGCAGTTACGCTGGGGGGTCGGATACGCAGTATTTT
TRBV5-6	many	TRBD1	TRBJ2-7	CASSSRDRAYEQYF	TGTGCCAGCAGCTCCCGGGACAGGGCCTACGAGCAGTACTTC
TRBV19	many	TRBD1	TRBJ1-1	CASSPGQQNTEAFF	TGTGCCAGTAGCCCGGGACAGCAGAACACTGAAGCTTTCTTT
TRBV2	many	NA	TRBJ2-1	CASRAASYNEQFF	TGTGCCAGCAGGGCTGCCTCCTACAATGAGCAGTTCTTC
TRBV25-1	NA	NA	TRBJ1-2	CASSEYGGATSYGHTF	TGTGCCAGCAGTGAATATGGGGGGGCGACTAGCTATGGCCACACCTTC
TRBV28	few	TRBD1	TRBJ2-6	CASRPTPPGTGVFSGANVLTF	TGTGCCAGCAGACCTACGCCACCCGGGACAGGGGTATTCTCTGGGGCCAACGTCCTGACTTTC
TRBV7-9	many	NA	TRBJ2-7	CASISGYEQYF	TGTGCCAGCATTTCCGGCTACGAGCAGTACTTC
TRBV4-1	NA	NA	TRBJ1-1	CASSQNRAPTAEAFF	TGCGCCAGCAGCCAAAACAGGGCGCCAACAGCTGAAGCTTTCTTT
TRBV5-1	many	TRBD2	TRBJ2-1	CASSRVAGGLDEQFF	TGCGCCAGCAGCAGGGTAGCGGGAGGTTTGGATGAGCAGTTCTTC
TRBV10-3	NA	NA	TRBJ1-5	CAISESWGVNQPQHF	TGTGCCATCAGTGAGTCATGGGGGGTCAATCAGCCCCAGCATTTT
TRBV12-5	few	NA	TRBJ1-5	CASGLLTIGHGNQPQHF	TGTGCTAGTGGACTCTTAACTATCGGACATGGAAATCAGCCCCAGCATTTT
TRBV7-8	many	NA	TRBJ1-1	CASSPWIADTEAFF	TGTGCCAGCAGCCCATGGATTGCCGACACTGAAGCTTTCTTT
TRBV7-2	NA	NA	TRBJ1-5	CARRLVPGGPPHF	TGTGCCCGCCGCTTAGTCCCCGGGGGGCCCCCGCATTTT
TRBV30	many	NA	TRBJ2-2	CAWSFGATGELFF	TGTGCCTGGAGTTTCGGGGCTACCGGGGAGCTGTTTTTT
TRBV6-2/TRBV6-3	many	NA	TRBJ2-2	CASSSPGQLNTGELFF	TGTGCCAGCAGTTCTCCCGGACAGCTTAACACCGGGGAGCTGTTTTTT